This T cell receptor (beta chain) was retrieved from a study of T cell clonality in common variable immunodeficiency. Study conclusions and caveats: Compared with healthy controls, CVID subjects showed increased TCRbeta clonality, mostly in about a third. Common variable immunodeficiency TCR beta sequences reportedly had fewer deletions and N-nucleotide insertions. Shared TCRbeta clones were fewer between CVID subjects than controls.

Blood samples were heparinized, 5 to 8 ml per donor. Only in-frame clones appear in the TCRdb table, and some are missing; sequencing was by immunoSEQ multiplex PCR. The sample holds roughly 42,000 clones, and no clone turns up only once. This clone occurred many times. Its antigen remains unidentified. The read ends 3 residues before the CDR3 terminus; that terminus is restored from the germline J gene. Germline CDR1 reads SGHRS; CDR2 reads YFSETQ. The CDR3 totals 15 residues. V was pared by 5 bases and J by 2 bases, with 4 bases of the junction left unmatched. Input material: peripheral blood mononuclear cells. The chain is built from TRBV5-1 and TRBJ2-1; TRBD2 agrees at 10 bases. The sequence came from a person aged 18 to 70 in good health. CDR3 DNA (partial): TGCGCCAGCAGTCGGACTAGCGGAACCTACAATGAG. As protein: CASSRTSGTYNE. The full CDR3 sequence reads CASSRTSGTYNEQFF.